Below, 27 T cell receptor beta chains from the same sample are listed, as sequenced in a study of radiotherapy plus CTLA-4 blockade in lung cancer (dated by TCRdb to between 2018 and 2020). Libraries were constructed by the immunoSEQ multiplex PCR assay. TCRdb mirrors the immuneACCESS table, restricted to in-frame sequences. Some clones are absent from its copies; in checked studies, under half trace to an unresolved V gene, and the reason for the others is unknown. For this sample the table gives tens of thousands of clones, of which roughly four fifths were detected only once. Clones ranked in the top ten supply roughly 14% of the sample. The sample consisted of peripheral blood, taken from a patient treated with radiotherapy plus ipilimumab. Receptor source: a human donor with non-small cell lung cancer that progressed on radiotherapy plus ipilimumab.

The chain uses TRBV10-3 and TRBJ2-3, with D unclear. V lost 4 bases and J lost 6, with 14 bases in between. The CDR3 covers 14 residues. The germline V gene has CDR1 ENHRY and CDR2 SYGVKD. The DNA for the CDR3 is TGTGCCATCAGTGGAGGATCGGCTCCGGATACGCAGTATTTT. The encoded protein is CAISGGSAPDTQYF.

V usage is TRBV7-2 and J usage is TRBJ1-2; D is perhaps TRBD1 (5 bases). V was shortened by 1 base and J by 8 bases, with 14 bases between the two germline ends. Germline CDR1 is SGHTA and CDR2 is FQGNSA. This CDR3 has 14 residues. CDR3 in amino acids: CASSLEAGRRGYTF. The CDR3 coding sequence is TGTGCCAGCAGCTTAGAGGCAGGGAGGCGAGGCTACACCTTC.

This clone was recorded once. The rearrangement uses TRBV7-2 and TRBJ2-4; TRBD1 agrees at 7 bases. Per germline, CDR1 SGHTA and CDR2 FQGNSA. The CDR3 is 15 residues long. J gave up 6 bases and V 1 base, and 6 bases lay outside the gene matches. CDR3 protein: CASSLVLTGTNIQYF. The CDR3 DNA is TGTGCCAGCAGCTTAGTTTTGACAGGGACAAACATTCAGTACTTC.

The chain has TRBV29-1 and TRBJ1-4; TRBD1 might be the D (6 bases). The V end lost 0 bases, the J end lost 5 bases, and 10 bases lay between the germline ends. The germline V gene has CDR1 SQVTM and CDR2 ANQGSEA. This CDR3 has 14 residues. In nucleotides, the CDR3 is TGCAGCGTTGAAGATGCGGGGGGCAATGAAAAACTGTTTTTT. Its translation: CSVEDAGGNEKLFF.

The chain combines TRBV29-1 with TRBJ2-5; D ambiguous. This CDR3 contains 12 residues. V shed 3 bases and J shed 2 bases, with 7 bases lying between them. The germline gives CDR1 SQVTM, CDR2 ANQGSEA. The CDR3 sequence: CSVDENQETQYF. The CDR3 DNA reads as TGCAGCGTTGACGAGAATCAAGAGACCCAGTACTTC.

This clone was seen a handful of times. The chain is built from TRBV6-6 and TRBJ1-1; a possible D gene is TRBD1 (6 bases). With 5 bases removed from V and 0 bases from J, the gap between germline ends came to 10 bases. Per germline, CDR1 MNHNY and CDR2 SVGAGI (reference sequence). The CDR3 loop spans 14 amino acids. The CDR3 nucleotides read TGTGCCAGCAGTCTGGCAGGGGTGAACACTGAAGCTTTCTTT. Translation: CASSLAGVNTEAFF.

This chain links TRBV7-2 with TRBJ1-2; D possibly corresponds to TRBD1 (5 bases). With 3 bases removed from V and 10 bases from J, the gap between germline ends came to 12 bases. Germline V CDR1 and CDR2: SGHTA, FQGNSA. The CDR3 is 12 amino acids. CDR3 in DNA: TGTGCCAGCAGCTTCGTAGGGACGGACTACACCTTC. It yields the protein CASSFVGTDYTF. The full variable domain, completed using reference TRBV7-2 and TRBJ1-2, is GAGVSQSPSNKVTEKGKDVELRCDPISGHTALYWYRQSLGQGLEFLIYFQGNSAPDKSGLPSDRFSAERTGGSVSTLTIQRTQQEDSAVYLCASSFVGTDYTFGSGTRLTVV.

The CDR3 DNA reads as TGCGCCAGCAGCCAGGACGGCCTACGGACAGATACGCAGTATTTT. Translating gives CASSQDGLRTDTQYF. The chain recombines TRBV4-1 with TRBJ2-3; D call uncertain. V was pared by 3 bases and J by 3 bases, with 13 bases between. Germline V gene lookup returns CDR1 MGHRA and CDR2 YSYEKL. There are 15 residues in the CDR3.

This clone was picked up a small number of times. The rearrangement uses TRBV11-2 and TRBJ1-2; TRBD1 agrees at 8 bases. J was trimmed by 6 bases and V by 2 bases; bases with no gene match: 20. Germline CDR1 SGHAT, CDR2 FQNNGV. The CDR3 consists of 19 residues. CDR3 loop: CASSLSLMGQVPSSDGYTF. The DNA of the CDR3 is TGTGCCAGCAGCTTAAGCTTAATGGGACAGGTCCCCTCGTCCGATGGCTACACCTTC.

The gene calls are TRBV28 and TRBJ2-5; 7 nucleotides line up with TRBD1. The CDR3 totals 12 residues. Germline CDR1 MDHEN, CDR2 SYDVKM. V dropped 8 bases and J dropped 7; count of bases not matched to a gene: 7. As DNA, the CDR3 is TGTGCCAGCGTAGCCTCAGGGGGGACCCAGTACTTC. It yields the protein CASVASGGTQYF.

The chain couples TRBV13 to TRBJ2-5; 9 positions match TRBD1. Germline trimming cut 0 bases from V and 8 bases from J; bases unmatched to any gene: 7. Germline values: CDR1 PRHDT, CDR2 FYEKMQ (reference sequence). The length of the CDR3 is 15 residues. This CDR3 reads CASSLGRGTGTTQYF. The CDR3 DNA follows: TGTGCCAGCAGCTTAGGCCGCGGGACAGGGACAACCCAGTACTTC.

This chain connects TRBV5-1 to TRBJ1-3, with D uncertain. V was cut by 0 bases and J by 0 bases, with 10 bases left in between. The CDR3 runs to 16 residues. Germline V lookup: CDR1 SGHRS, CDR2 YFSETQ. The CDR3 spells CASSLVPRNSGNTIYF. As DNA, the CDR3 is TGCGCCAGCAGCTTGGTTCCGCGAAACTCTGGAAACACCATATATTTT. The full variable domain, in which reference TRBV5-1 and TRBJ1-3 provide the parts outside the CDR3, is KAGVTQTPRYLIKTRGQQVTLSCSPISGHRSVSWYQQTPGQGLQFLFEYFSETQRNKGNFPGRFSGRQFSNSRSEMNVSTLELGDSALYLCASSLVPRNSGNTIYFGEGSWLTVV.

The chain is built from TRBV30 and TRBJ2-5; D gene uncertain. This CDR3 has 19 amino acids. Germline values: CDR1 GTSNPN, CDR2 SVGIG (reference sequence). Between the trimmed V and J ends, which lost 1 base and 1 base, there was a span of 25 bases. CDR3 nucleotide sequence: TGTGCCTGGAGTGGACCTTTGAACCGGGCCGCCCTTCCCCAAGAGACCCAGTACTTC. Encoded protein: CAWSGPLNRAALPQETQYF.

This clone was seen only a few times. V is TRBV10-3 and J is TRBJ1-3, with D possibly being TRBD1 (5 bases). Trimming removed 7 bases from V and 4 bases from J, with 14 bases in between. Germline loops: CDR1 ENHRY, CDR2 SYGVKD. This CDR3 spans 14 amino acids. DNA of the CDR3: TGTGCCATCACCCGGGACGTCGAAGGAAACACCATATATTTT. This sequence encodes CAITRDVEGNTIYF.

This clone was seen a few times. The V gene is TRBV5-1, the J gene TRBJ2-2; no reliable D call. The germline V and J ends were trimmed by 2 bases and 3 bases, with 11 bases remaining between them. The CDR3 is 15 amino acids. The V gene's germline CDR1 is SGHRS and CDR2 YFSETQ. This CDR3 is CASSLTTRYTGELFF. CDR3 bases: TGCGCCAGCAGCTTAACGACAAGATACACCGGGGAGCTGTTTTTT.

The genes are TRBV11-1 and TRBJ2-7; D perhaps matches TRBD2 (6 bases). V was clipped by 2 bases and J by 1 base, with 15 bases between them. The CDR3 contains 16 residues. The germline V gene has CDR1 SGHAT and CDR2 FQDESV (reference sequence). CDR3 in amino acids: CASSLSWGGSSYEQYF. In nucleotides, the CDR3 is TGTGCCAGCAGCTTAAGTTGGGGAGGCTCTTCCTACGAGCAGTACTTC.

This rearrangement joins TRBV18 to TRBJ2-1; 8 nucleotides line up with TRBD1. This CDR3 region has 15 residues. CDR1 and CDR2 (germline): KGHSH, LQKENI. V was pared by 6 bases and J by 4 bases, with 8 bases of the junction left unmatched. The CDR3 sequence: CASSPPGGLYNEQFF. CDR3 sequence (DNA): TGTGCCAGCTCCCCCCCAGGGGGCTTATACAATGAGCAGTTCTTC.

The chain recombines TRBV10-3 with TRBJ1-1; D not resolved. Germline V lookup: CDR1 ENHRY, CDR2 SYGVKD. The V and J ends lost 7 bases and 4 bases respectively, with 16 bases between them. The CDR3 has 14 amino acids. The CDR3 DNA follows: TGTGCCATCACCGGCGGAAGAAATACCACTGAAGCTTTCTTT. Its protein is CAITGGRNTTEAFF.

This rearrangement joins TRBV5-1 to TRBJ2-7, with TRBD1 identical over 8 bases. Germline V gives CDR1 SGHRS, CDR2 YFSETQ. The CDR3 covers 15 residues. The ends lost 3 bases at V and 7 bases at J; junction bases unmatched: 12. The CDR3 nucleotides are TGCGCCAGCAGCTCTCTGGGGACAGGTCCTGGGGAGCAGTACTTC. Its protein is CASSSLGTGPGEQYF.

This rearrangement joins TRBV6-1 to TRBJ2-2; perhaps TRBD1 as D (6 bases). Germline CDR1 and CDR2: MNHNS and SASEGT. V was clipped by 5 bases and J by 7 bases, with 11 bases between them. The CDR3 runs to 13 residues. CDR3 in amino acids: CASSPQGNGELFF. CDR3 nucleotide sequence: TGTGCCAGCAGTCCACAGGGAAACGGGGAGCTGTTTTTT.

This sequence joins TRBV6-4 and TRBJ1-2, with 9 bases identical to TRBD1. The V and J ends lost 2 bases and 6 bases, in that order; junction bases with no gene match: 7. Germline-derived CDR1 and CDR2 are MRHNA and SNTAGT. This CDR3 has 15 amino acids. CDR3 nucleotide sequence: TGTGCCAGCAGTGACCAACCGGGACAGGGCCATGGCTACACCTTC. Its protein product is CASSDQPGQGHGYTF.

Notes on this clone: Because the CDR3's place on the DNA is in doubt, the DNA is left out and the CDR3 is given as listed by TCRdb. This chain connects TRBV7-9 to TRBJ1-5. The CDR3 is 13 amino acids long, termini counted. Germline CDR1 SEHNR, CDR2 FQNEAQ (reference sequence). The CDR3 protein is CARRYRCHQPQHF.

In regard to this clone: This same CDR3 is encoded by further DNA sequences in the sample. This chain connects TRBV6-5 to TRBJ1-1; TRBD1 is a possible D gene (5 bases). Germline CDR1 MNHEY, CDR2 SVGAGI. The CDR3 extends over 12 amino acids. The V and J ends lost 3 bases and 5 bases respectively, with 7 bases between them. The CDR3 nucleotides are TGTGCCAGCAGTTATGGGGGAACTGAAGCTTTCTTT. Its protein is CASSYGGTEAFF.

This chain uses TRBV9 with TRBJ2-3; 8 positions agree with TRBD1. The germline V gene has CDR1 SGDLS and CDR2 YYNGEE. V lost 4 bases, J lost 0 bases, and 4 bases stayed unmatched. The length of the CDR3 is 15 residues. The CDR3 DNA follows: TGTGCCAGCAGCTTCTGGGACAGGAGCACAGATACGCAGTATTTT. Its protein is CASSFWDRSTDTQYF. The variable domain in full, with the rest retrieved from reference TRBV9 and TRBJ2-3, is DSGVTQTPKHLITATGQRVTLRCSPRSGDLSVYWYQQSLDQGLQFLIQYYNGEERAKGNILERFSAQQFPDLHSELNLSSLELGDSALYFCASSFWDRSTDTQYFGPGTRLTVL.

CDR3 DNA: TGCGCCAGCAGCGTACTGACCGGGAACACTGAAGCTTTCTTT. Protein: CASSVLTGNTEAFF. V is TRBV5-1 and J is TRBJ1-1; D is uncertain. The CDR3 totals 14 residues. Trimming removed 4 bases from V and 1 base from J, with 11 bases in between. CDR1 and CDR2 (germline): SGHRS, YFSETQ.

This clone has more than one count but fewer than ten. The rearrangement uses TRBV2 and TRBJ2-2, with no clear D. This CDR3 comprises 11 residues. CDR1 and CDR2 from the germline V gene are SNHLY and FYNNEI. V lost 6 bases, J lost 3 bases, and 2 bases lay in between. CDR3 sequence: CASRDTGELFF. The CDR3 DNA sequence: TGTGCCAGCAGGGACACCGGGGAGCTGTTTTTT.

The gene calls are TRBV14 and TRBJ2-2; TRBD1 matches at 11 bases. CDR1 and CDR2 (germline): SGHDN, FVKESK. The CDR3 totals 16 residues. The trim removed 5 bases at V and 4 bases at J, leaving 6 bases unmatched. In DNA, the CDR3 is TGTGCCAGCAGCTATGCCGGGACAGGGGGCACCGGGGAGCTGTTTTTT. It is translated as CASSYAGTGGTGELFF.